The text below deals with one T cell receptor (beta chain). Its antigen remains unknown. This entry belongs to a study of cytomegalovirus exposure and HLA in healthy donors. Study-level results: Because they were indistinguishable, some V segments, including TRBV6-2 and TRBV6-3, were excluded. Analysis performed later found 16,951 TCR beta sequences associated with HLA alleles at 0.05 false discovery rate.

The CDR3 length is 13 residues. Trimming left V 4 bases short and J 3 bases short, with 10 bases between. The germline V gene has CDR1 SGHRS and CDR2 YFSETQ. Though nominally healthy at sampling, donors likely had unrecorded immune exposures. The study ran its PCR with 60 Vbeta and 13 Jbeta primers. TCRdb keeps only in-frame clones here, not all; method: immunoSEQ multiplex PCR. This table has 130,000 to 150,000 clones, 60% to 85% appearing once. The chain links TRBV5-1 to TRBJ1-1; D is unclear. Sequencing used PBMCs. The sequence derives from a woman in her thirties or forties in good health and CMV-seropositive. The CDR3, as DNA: TGCGCCAGCAGCACGAAGAGAGACACTGAAGCTTTCTTT. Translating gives CASSTKRDTEAFF.